What follows are 6 T cell receptor beta chains derived from one specimen sequenced in a study of cytomegalovirus exposure and HLA in healthy donors. The protocol was immunoSEQ multiplex PCR, while the TCRdb copy is restricted to in-frame clones and leaves out a portion. Counted here are 97,000 or so clones, about 95% occurring once; the ten biggest clones make up 0.89%. Sequenced material: PBMCs. Every receptor here comes from a woman aged 18 to 35 in good health and CMV-seronegative.

This clone was seen once. The chain couples TRBV30 to TRBJ1-6; TRBD1 aligns across 7 bases. This CDR3 comprises 12 residues. Germline lookup yields CDR1 GTSNPN and CDR2 SVGIG (reference sequence). The J segment lost 10 bases and the V segment lost 3 bases, leaving 3 bases of the junction unmatched. CDR3 sequence (DNA): TGTGCCTGGAGGGGACAGCGGTCACCCCTCCACTTT. Amino acids: CAWRGQRSPLHF.

The rearrangement joins TRBV30 to TRBJ1-4, with 9 bases matching TRBD1. V shed 6 bases, J shed 2 bases, and the junction held 7 bases outside the gene matches. CDR1 is GTSNPN and CDR2 is SVGIG in the germline V gene (reference sequence). This CDR3 is 15 amino acids long. CDR3 residues: CACKRTGGTNEKLFF. The CDR3 DNA reads as TGTGCCTGTAAACGAACAGGGGGCACTAATGAAAAACTGTTTTTT. Full variable domain (rest looked up from reference TRBV30 and TRBJ1-4): SQTIHQWPATLVQPVGSPLSLECTVEGTSNPNLYWYRQAAGRGLQLLFYSVGIGQISSEVPQNLSASRPQDRQFILSSKKLLLSDSGFYLCACKRTGGTNEKLFFGSGTQLSVL.

The rearrangement links TRBV5-1 to TRBJ1-1; TRBD1 aligns across 10 bases. J lost 4 bases, V lost 0 bases, and 3 bases had no gene match. The CDR3 totals 15 residues. Germline V CDR1 and CDR2: SGHRS, YFSETQ. The CDR3 bases are TGCGCCAGCAGCTTGGTTAGGACAGGGGGCACTGAAGCTTTCTTT. This translates into CASSLVRTGGTEAFF.

The chain employs TRBV2 and TRBJ2-5; D may be TRBD2 (5 bases). The CDR3 consists of 15 residues. Germline V gene data show CDR1 as SNHLY and CDR2 as FYNNEI. Trimming cost V 5 bases and J 0 bases, with 13 bases left between them. For the CDR3, the DNA is TGTGCCAGCAGTCCCCAACTAGTGTACCAAGAGACCCAGTACTTC. It encodes CASSPQLVYQETQYF.

The chain joins TRBV10-3 to TRBJ1-2, with a tentative D call TRBD1 (6 bases). The CDR3 is 15 amino acids. The ends were cut back, 6 bases at V and 8 bases at J, with 22 bases in the middle. Germline-derived CDR1 and CDR2 are ENHRY and SYGVKD. CDR3 protein: CAIRRDLQGLGGYTF. In DNA form, the CDR3 reads TGTGCCATCAGAAGAGACTTACAGGGTCTGGGAGGCTACACCTTC.

In its sample, this clone was seen once. The chain carries TRBV30 and TRBJ1-5; TRBD1 might be the D (5 bases). V lost 2 bases and J 6 bases, leaving 14 bases between the germline ends. Germline assignment: CDR1 GTSNPN and CDR2 SVGIG (reference sequence). The CDR3 is 14 amino acids. This CDR3 reads CAWSFQGGGQPQHF. The CDR3 DNA sequence: TGTGCCTGGAGTTTCCAGGGCGGTGGTCAGCCCCAGCATTTT.